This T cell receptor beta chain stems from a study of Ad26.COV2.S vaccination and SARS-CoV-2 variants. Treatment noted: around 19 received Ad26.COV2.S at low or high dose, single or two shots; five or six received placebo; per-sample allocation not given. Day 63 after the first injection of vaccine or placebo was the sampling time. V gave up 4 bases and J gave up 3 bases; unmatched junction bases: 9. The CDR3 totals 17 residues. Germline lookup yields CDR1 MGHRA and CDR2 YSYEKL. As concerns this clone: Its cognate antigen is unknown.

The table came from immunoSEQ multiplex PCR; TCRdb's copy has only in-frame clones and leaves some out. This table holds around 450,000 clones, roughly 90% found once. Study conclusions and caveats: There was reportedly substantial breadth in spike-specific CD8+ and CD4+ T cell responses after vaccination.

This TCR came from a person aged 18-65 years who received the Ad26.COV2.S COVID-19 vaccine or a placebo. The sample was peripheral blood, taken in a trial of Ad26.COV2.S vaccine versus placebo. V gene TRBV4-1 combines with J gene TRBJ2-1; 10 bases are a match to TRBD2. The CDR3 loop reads CASSPPGLAPHYNEQFF. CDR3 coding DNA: TGCGCCAGCAGCCCGCCGGGACTAGCGCCCCACTACAATGAGCAGTTCTTC.